This T cell receptor beta chain is from a study of shared clonotypes between healthy human individuals. This clone was recorded only once. The ends lost 6 bases at V and 6 bases at J; junction bases unmatched: 9. The germline V gene has CDR1 SGHRS and CDR2 YFSETQ. This CDR3 comprises 14 residues. Libraries were prepared by immunoSEQ multiplex PCR; TCRdb keeps only in-frame clonotypes and omits some of them. The sample comprises over a million clones, around 95% of which are singletons, and approximately 1% rests with the top ten. This TCR derives from a man aged 30 to 45 in good health. The V and J genes are TRBV5-1 and TRBJ2-7, with TRBD2 identical over 10 bases. Specimen: naive CD4+ T cells sorted from blood. Documented subset: CD45RA+ positively selected. This CDR3 is CASNPGLAFSEQYF. The CDR3 nucleotides read TGCGCCAGCAATCCGGGACTAGCGTTTTCCGAGCAGTACTTC. Full variable domain (rest looked up from reference TRBV5-1 and TRBJ2-7): KAGVTQTPRYLIKTRGQQVTLSCSPISGHRSVSWYQQTPGQGLQFLFEYFSETQRNKGNFPGRFSGRQFSNSRSEMNVSTLELGDSALYLCASNPGLAFSEQYFGPGTRLTVT.